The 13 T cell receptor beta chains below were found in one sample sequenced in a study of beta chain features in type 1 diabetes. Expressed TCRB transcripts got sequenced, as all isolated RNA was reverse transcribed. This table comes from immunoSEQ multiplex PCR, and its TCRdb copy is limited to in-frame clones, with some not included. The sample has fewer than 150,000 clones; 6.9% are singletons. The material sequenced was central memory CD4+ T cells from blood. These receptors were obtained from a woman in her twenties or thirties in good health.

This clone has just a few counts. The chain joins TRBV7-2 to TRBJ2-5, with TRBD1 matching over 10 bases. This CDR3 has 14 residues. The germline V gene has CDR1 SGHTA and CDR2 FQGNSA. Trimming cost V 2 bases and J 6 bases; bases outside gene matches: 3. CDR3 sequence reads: CASSLLGQGKTQYF. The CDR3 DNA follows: TGTGCCAGCAGCTTATTGGGACAGGGGAAGACCCAGTACTTC.

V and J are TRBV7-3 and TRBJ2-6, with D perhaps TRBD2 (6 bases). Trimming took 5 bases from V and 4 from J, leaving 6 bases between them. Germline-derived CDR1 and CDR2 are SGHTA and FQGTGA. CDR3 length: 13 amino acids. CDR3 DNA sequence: TGTGCCAGCAGCGCGGGGGGGGCCAACGTCCTGACTTTC. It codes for CASSAGGANVLTF.

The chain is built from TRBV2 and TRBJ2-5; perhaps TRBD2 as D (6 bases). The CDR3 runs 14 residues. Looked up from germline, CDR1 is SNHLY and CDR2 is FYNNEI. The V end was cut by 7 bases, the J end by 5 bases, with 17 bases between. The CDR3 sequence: CASTNLPAGETQYF. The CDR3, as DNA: TGTGCCAGCACCAATCTACCCGCGGGGGAGACCCAGTACTTC.

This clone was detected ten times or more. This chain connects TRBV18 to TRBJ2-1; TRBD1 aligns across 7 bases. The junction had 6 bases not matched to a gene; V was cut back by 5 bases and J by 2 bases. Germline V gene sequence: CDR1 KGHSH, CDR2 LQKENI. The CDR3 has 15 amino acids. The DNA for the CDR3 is TGTGCCAGCTCATCCCGGGACAGCCCCTACAATGAGCAGTTCTTC. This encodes CASSSRDSPYNEQFF.

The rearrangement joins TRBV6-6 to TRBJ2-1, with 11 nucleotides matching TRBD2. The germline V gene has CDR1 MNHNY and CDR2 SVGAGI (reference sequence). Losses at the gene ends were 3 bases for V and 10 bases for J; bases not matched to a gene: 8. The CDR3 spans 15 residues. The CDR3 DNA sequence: TGTGCCAGCAGTTATAGTAGCGGGAGGGCGGAGGAGCAGTTCTTC. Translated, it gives CASSYSSGRAEEQFF.

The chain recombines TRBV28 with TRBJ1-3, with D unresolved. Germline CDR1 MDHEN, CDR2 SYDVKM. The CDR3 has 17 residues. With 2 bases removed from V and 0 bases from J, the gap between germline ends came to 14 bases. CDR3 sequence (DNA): TGTGCCAGCAGTTTAAGTTATTTTTCCAGCTCTGGAAACACCATATATTTT. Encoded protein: CASSLSYFSSSGNTIYF.

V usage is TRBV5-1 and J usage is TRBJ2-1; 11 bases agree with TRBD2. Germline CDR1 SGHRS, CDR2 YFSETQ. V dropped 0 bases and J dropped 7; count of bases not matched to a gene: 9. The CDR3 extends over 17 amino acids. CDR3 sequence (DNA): TGCGCCAGCAGCTTGGATGTCAGGACTAGCGGGTGGAATGAGCAGTTCTTC. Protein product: CASSLDVRTSGWNEQFF.

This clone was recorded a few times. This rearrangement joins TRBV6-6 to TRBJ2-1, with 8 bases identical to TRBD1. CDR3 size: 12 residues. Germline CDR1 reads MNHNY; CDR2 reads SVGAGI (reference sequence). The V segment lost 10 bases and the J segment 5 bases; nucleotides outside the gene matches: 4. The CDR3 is CATATGDNEQFF. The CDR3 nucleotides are TGTGCCACCGCGACAGGGGACAATGAGCAGTTCTTC.

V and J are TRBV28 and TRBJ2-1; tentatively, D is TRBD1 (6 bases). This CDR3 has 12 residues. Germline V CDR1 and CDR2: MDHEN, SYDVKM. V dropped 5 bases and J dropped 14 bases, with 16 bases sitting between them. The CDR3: CASSPRDMKEFF. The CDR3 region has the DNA TGTGCCAGCAGTCCCCGGGACATGAAAGAGTTCTTC.

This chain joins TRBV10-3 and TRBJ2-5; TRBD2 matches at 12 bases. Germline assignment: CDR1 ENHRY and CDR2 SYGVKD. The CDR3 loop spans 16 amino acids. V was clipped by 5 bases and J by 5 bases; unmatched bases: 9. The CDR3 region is CAISSDGTSGLETQYF. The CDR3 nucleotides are TGTGCCATCAGTTCCGACGGGACTAGCGGGCTTGAGACCCAGTACTTC.

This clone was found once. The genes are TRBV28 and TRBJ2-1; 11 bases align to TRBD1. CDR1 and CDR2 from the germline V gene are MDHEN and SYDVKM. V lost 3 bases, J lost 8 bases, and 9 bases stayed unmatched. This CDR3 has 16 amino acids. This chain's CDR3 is CASSFNPGQGVDEQFF. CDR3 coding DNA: TGTGCCAGCAGTTTTAACCCGGGACAGGGGGTAGATGAGCAGTTCTTC.

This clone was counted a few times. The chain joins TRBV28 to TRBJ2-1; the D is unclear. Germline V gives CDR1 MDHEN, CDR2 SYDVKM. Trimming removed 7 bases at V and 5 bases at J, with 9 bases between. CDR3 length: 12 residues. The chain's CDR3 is CASKSVDNEQFF. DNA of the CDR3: TGTGCCAGCAAGTCTGTAGACAATGAGCAGTTCTTC.

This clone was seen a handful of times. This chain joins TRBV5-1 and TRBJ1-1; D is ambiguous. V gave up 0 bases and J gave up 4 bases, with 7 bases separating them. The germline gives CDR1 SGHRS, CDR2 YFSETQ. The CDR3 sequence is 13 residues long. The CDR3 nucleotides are TGCGCCAGCAGCTTGGAAGGGAGCACTGAAGCTTTCTTT. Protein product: CASSLEGSTEAFF.